The next 28 T cell receptor beta chains were all read from a single sample in a study of blood T cell repertoires in COVID-19. Generated by immunoSEQ multiplex PCR, the TCRdb table keeps only in-frame clones and is missing some. Among about 98,000 clones listed, more than 75% were seen once. The sample comprised peripheral blood. Receptors were obtained from a man aged 50 to 59 with acute or convalescent COVID-19.

CDR3: CASSFEWTSTDTQYF. CDR3 nucleotide sequence: TGTGCCAGCAGCTTCGAGTGGACTTCCACAGATACGCAGTATTTT. V gene TRBV7-3 combines with J gene TRBJ2-3, with D maybe TRBD2 (5 bases). CDR1 is SGHTA and CDR2 is FQGTGA in the germline V gene. The CDR3 covers 15 residues. Trimming took 3 bases from V and 2 from J, leaving 12 bases between them.

The chain carries TRBV4-1 and TRBJ2-7, with TRBD1 as a possible D gene (5 bases). V was trimmed by 0 bases and J by 7 bases, leaving 13 bases between them. The V gene's germline CDR1 is MGHRA and CDR2 YSYEKL. CDR3 length: 14 amino acids. The CDR3 region has the DNA TGCGCCAGCAGCCAAGAGGGGCACGAATCAGAGCAGTACTTC. It specifies CASSQEGHESEQYF.

The chain joins TRBV11-3 to TRBJ2-1; 8 bases line up with TRBD2. V lost 1 base, J lost 6 bases, and 5 bases stayed unmatched. This CDR3 is built from 15 residues. CDR1 is SGHNT and CDR2 is YENEEA in the germline V gene. DNA of the CDR3: TGTGCCAGCAGCTTAGGTGGGACTAGAGGCAATGAGCAGTTCTTC. This codes for CASSLGGTRGNEQFF.

Worth noting for this clone: One end of the junction fails to match germline, which may point to a read error. This sequence joins TRBV18 and TRBJ2-2; maybe TRBD1 (5 bases). Germline-derived CDR1 and CDR2 are KGHSH and LQKENI. This CDR3 has 13 residues. Written as DNA, the CDR3 is TGTGCCAGCTCAACACCCCGGACAGGGGAGCTGTTTTTT. Translated: CASSTPRTGELFF.

V usage is TRBV6-4 and J usage is TRBJ2-1; possible D gene TRBD2, 6 bases. This CDR3 is built from 16 residues. Germline CDR1 MRHNA, CDR2 SNTAGT. Deletions cut 0 bases from V and 6 bases from J, with 15 bases between. The CDR3 loop is CASSDSEAGLLNEQFF. The CDR3 DNA is TGTGCCAGCAGTGACTCGGAGGCGGGGCTCCTCAATGAGCAGTTCTTC.

This clone was observed once. The V and J genes are TRBV18 and TRBJ1-5, with 7 nucleotides matching TRBD1. This CDR3 is built from 14 residues. Germline CDR1 KGHSH, CDR2 LQKENI. Losses at the gene ends were 3 bases for V and 8 bases for J; bases not matched to a gene: 7. The CDR3 protein is CASSPLHQGEPQHF. The CDR3 coding sequence is TGTGCCAGCTCACCCTTACACCAGGGGGAGCCCCAGCATTTT.

V and J are TRBV5-5 and TRBJ2-7; 13 positions agree with TRBD2. The V gene end was trimmed by 3 bases and the J gene end by 4 bases; junction bases not matched to a gene: 4. Germline values: CDR1 SGHKS, CDR2 YYEKEE (reference sequence). CDR3 length: 15 residues. CDR3 coding DNA: TGTGCCAGCAGCTGGACTAGCGGGAGTAGGTACGAGCAGTACTTC. Amino acids: CASSWTSGSRYEQYF.

This clone was seen once. This chain uses TRBV5-1 with TRBJ1-4; D unclear. The CDR3 runs to 16 residues. V lost 4 bases and J lost 3, with 16 bases in between. The germline V gene encodes CDR1 SGHRS and CDR2 YFSETQ. CDR3 region: CASSRSLSASNEKLFF. DNA of the CDR3: TGCGCCAGCAGCCGAAGCCTGAGCGCATCTAATGAAAAACTGTTTTTT.

The chain employs TRBV7-3 and TRBJ2-5; 7 bases are a match to TRBD1. The CDR3 is 15 amino acids. Germline V gene data show CDR1 as SGHTA and CDR2 as FQGTGA. Trimming cost V 5 bases and J 2 bases; bases outside gene matches: 8. CDR3: CASSRRSGQQETQYF. For the CDR3, the DNA is TGTGCCAGCAGCCGCCGATCGGGACAGCAAGAGACCCAGTACTTC.

The chain is built from TRBV20-1 and TRBJ1-2, with 7 bases aligning to TRBD1. Trimming at V came to 3 bases and at J to 6 bases, leaving 1 base not matched to a gene. The germline CDR1 and CDR2 sequences are DFQATT and SNEGSKA (reference sequence). This CDR3 has 11 residues. CDR3 bases: TGCAGTGCTAGTGGGACAGATGGCTACACCTTC. Amino acids: CSASGTDGYTF.

This chain connects TRBV24-1 to TRBJ2-2; tentative D call: TRBD1 (6 bases). V shed 7 bases and J shed 5 bases, with 13 bases lying between them. The CDR3 consists of 14 residues. Germline-derived CDR1 and CDR2 are KGHDR and SFDVKD. DNA for the CDR3: TGTGCCACCAGGGATCAGGGGAGTACCGGGGAGCTGTTTTTT. Translating it yields CATRDQGSTGELFF.

This rearrangement joins TRBV6-1 to TRBJ2-3, with 7 bases identical to TRBD2. Looked up from germline, CDR1 is MNHNS and CDR2 is SASEGT. The CDR3 sequence is 16 residues long. V shed 2 bases, J shed 2 bases, and the junction held 7 bases outside the gene matches. The DNA for the CDR3 is TGTGCCAGCAGTGAATTCGGGGGAGGGGTCACAGATACGCAGTATTTT. Its protein product is CASSEFGGGVTDTQYF.

V and J are TRBV28 and TRBJ2-3, with unresolved D. Germline-derived CDR1 and CDR2 are MDHEN and SYDVKM. The CDR3 runs 15 residues. V gave up 4 bases and J gave up 2 bases, with 13 bases separating them. The CDR3 loop is CASSSRGAHTDTQYF. As DNA, the CDR3 is TGTGCCAGCAGTTCCCGCGGAGCGCACACAGATACGCAGTATTTT.

This rearrangement joins TRBV9 to TRBJ2-3; 11 nucleotides align to TRBD2. There are 18 residues in the CDR3. V lost 0 bases, J lost 2 bases, and 8 bases stayed unmatched. Germline CDR1 and CDR2: SGDLS and YYNGEE. The DNA of the CDR3 is TGTGCCAGCAGCGTAGCTGGGCTAGCGGGGGGACTCACAGATACGCAGTATTTT. This translates into CASSVAGLAGGLTDTQYF. Full variable domain (outside the CDR3, taken from reference TRBV9 and TRBJ2-3): DSGVTQTPKHLITATGQRVTLRCSPRSGDLSVYWYQQSLDQGLQFLIQYYNGEERAKGNILERFSAQQFPDLHSELNLSSLELGDSALYFCASSVAGLAGGLTDTQYFGPGTRLTVL.

Here the CDR3 reads CASTIGGGVKNIQYF. As DNA, the CDR3 is TGTGCCAGCACCATAGGTGGGGGCGTCAAAAACATTCAGTACTTC. The chain is built from TRBV27 and TRBJ2-4; D is possibly TRBD1 (6 bases). Deletions cut 7 bases from V and 3 bases from J, with 16 bases between. The CDR3 extends over 15 amino acids. Looked up from germline, CDR1 is MNHEY and CDR2 is SMNVEV (reference sequence).

V usage is TRBV27 and J usage is TRBJ1-2, with TRBD1 identical over 7 bases. V lost 3 bases and J lost 7; bases outside the gene matches: 8. This CDR3 has 14 amino acids. Germline loops: CDR1 MNHEY, CDR2 SMNVEV (reference sequence). Here the CDR3 reads CASSFDKGASGYTF. DNA of the CDR3: TGTGCCAGCAGTTTTGATAAGGGGGCCTCTGGCTACACCTTC.

The genes are TRBV3-1 (or the pseudogene TRBV3-2) and TRBJ1-1, with 8 nucleotides matching TRBD1. This CDR3 has 15 amino acids. V gave up 1 base and J gave up 0 bases; unmatched junction bases: 1. Germline loops: CDR1 LGHDT, CDR2 YNNKEL (reference sequence). This CDR3 is CASSQGTGLNTEAFF. The CDR3 nucleotides are TGTGCCAGCAGCCAAGGGACAGGGCTGAACACTGAAGCTTTCTTT.

The chain uses TRBV24-1 and TRBJ2-1, with TRBD2 matching 14 bases. Germline CDR1 is KGHDR and CDR2 is SFDVKD. This CDR3 has 16 amino acids. V trimming: 5 bases; J trimming: 7 bases; junction bases outside the gene matches: 6. The DNA of the CDR3 is TGTGCCACCAGTGGGCCCGGGACTAGCGGGAGAAATGAGCAGTTCTTC. As protein: CATSGPGTSGRNEQFF.

The count of this clone is one. The V gene is TRBV27, the J gene TRBJ2-7; tentatively, D is TRBD1 (5 bases). Per germline, CDR1 MNHEY and CDR2 SMNVEV (reference sequence). This CDR3 is 15 amino acids long. Trimming shortened V by 4 bases and J by 3 bases, and 16 bases separated the two germline ends. CDR3 sequence (DNA): TGTGCCAGCAGTTATGACAGTTCGTCTGACTACGAGCAGTACTTC. Encoded protein: CASSYDSSSDYEQYF.

J is TRBJ2-5 and V is TRBV6-6, with 8 bases that match TRBD1. This CDR3 region has 16 residues. The junction had 5 bases not matched to a gene; V was cut back by 0 bases and J by 2 bases. Germline CDR1 is MNHNY and CDR2 is SVGAGI (reference sequence). CDR3 DNA sequence: TGTGCCAGCAGTTACTCTTCAGGACAGGGACAAGAGACCCAGTACTTC. Amino acids: CASSYSSGQGQETQYF.

V gene TRBV11-2 combines with J gene TRBJ2-4; 12 bases match TRBD2. This CDR3 is 16 amino acids long. Germline values: CDR1 SGHAT, CDR2 FQNNGV. V lost 5 bases, J lost 7 bases, and 9 bases stayed unmatched. The CDR3 nucleotides are TGTGCCAGCAGCCCGCAACTAGCGGGAGGAGGGAACATTCAGTACTTC. It encodes CASSPQLAGGGNIQYF.

The chain is built from TRBV24-1 and TRBJ2-5, with a weak D call TRBD2 (6 bases). The CDR3 contains 15 residues. The germline V gene has CDR1 KGHDR and CDR2 SFDVKD. Trimming took 1 base from V and 4 from J, leaving 12 bases between them. CDR3 sequence: CATSDLTSYGETQYF. CDR3 DNA sequence: TGTGCCACCAGTGATTTAACTAGCTACGGAGAGACCCAGTACTTC.

This sequence joins TRBV4-1 and TRBJ1-1; the D is unclear. V was cut by 3 bases and J by 1 base, with 6 bases left in between. Germline V CDR1 and CDR2: MGHRA, YSYEKL. This CDR3 comprises 13 residues. The CDR3 DNA sequence: TGCGCCAGCAGCCATAACACGAACACTGAAGCTTTCTTT. Protein product: CASSHNTNTEAFF.

The V gene is TRBV2, the J gene TRBJ1-2, with TRBD1 matching over 9 bases. With 7 bases clipped from V and 1 base from J, the junction kept 4 bases outside the gene matches. The V gene's germline CDR1 is SNHLY and CDR2 FYNNEI. The CDR3 spans 14 residues. The CDR3 here is CASTGGQGNYGYTF. In DNA form, the CDR3 reads TGTGCCAGCACCGGGGGACAGGGTAACTATGGCTACACCTTC.

The chain employs TRBV11-2 and TRBJ2-3, with TRBD2 matching 9 bases. Germline lookup yields CDR1 SGHAT and CDR2 FQNNGV. The V and J ends lost 1 base and 2 bases, in that order; junction bases with no gene match: 4. The CDR3 runs 16 residues. The CDR3 spells CASSLVTSGLTDTQYF. In DNA form, the CDR3 reads TGTGCCAGCAGCTTAGTGACTAGCGGACTCACAGATACGCAGTATTTT.

The V and J genes are TRBV5-1 and TRBJ2-3, with 9 positions matching TRBD1. Germline CDR1 reads SGHRS; CDR2 reads YFSETQ. CDR3 length: 15 residues. V was clipped by 4 bases and J by 4 bases; unmatched bases: 7. The chain's CDR3 is CASSPQGAGADTQYF. CDR3 nucleotide sequence: TGCGCCAGCAGCCCACAGGGGGCCGGGGCAGATACGCAGTATTTT.

The chain uses TRBV6-1 and TRBJ1-4; no definite D call. V was clipped by 3 bases and J by 0 bases, with 8 bases between them. Looked up from germline, CDR1 is MNHNS and CDR2 is SASEGT. This CDR3 region has 15 residues. CDR3 protein: CASSETAATNEKLFF. The CDR3 DNA sequence: TGTGCCAGCAGTGAGACTGCAGCAACTAATGAAAAACTGTTTTTT.

The V call is TRBV11-3, the J call TRBJ1-4, with 8 bases lining up with TRBD1. Looked up from germline, CDR1 is SGHNT and CDR2 is YENEEA. The CDR3 loop spans 14 amino acids. V was pared by 3 bases and J by 8 bases, with 5 bases of the junction left unmatched. The CDR3 sequence: CASSFGGTGEKLFF. The CDR3 DNA reads TGTGCCAGCAGCTTTGGTGGGACAGGCGAAAAACTGTTTTTT.